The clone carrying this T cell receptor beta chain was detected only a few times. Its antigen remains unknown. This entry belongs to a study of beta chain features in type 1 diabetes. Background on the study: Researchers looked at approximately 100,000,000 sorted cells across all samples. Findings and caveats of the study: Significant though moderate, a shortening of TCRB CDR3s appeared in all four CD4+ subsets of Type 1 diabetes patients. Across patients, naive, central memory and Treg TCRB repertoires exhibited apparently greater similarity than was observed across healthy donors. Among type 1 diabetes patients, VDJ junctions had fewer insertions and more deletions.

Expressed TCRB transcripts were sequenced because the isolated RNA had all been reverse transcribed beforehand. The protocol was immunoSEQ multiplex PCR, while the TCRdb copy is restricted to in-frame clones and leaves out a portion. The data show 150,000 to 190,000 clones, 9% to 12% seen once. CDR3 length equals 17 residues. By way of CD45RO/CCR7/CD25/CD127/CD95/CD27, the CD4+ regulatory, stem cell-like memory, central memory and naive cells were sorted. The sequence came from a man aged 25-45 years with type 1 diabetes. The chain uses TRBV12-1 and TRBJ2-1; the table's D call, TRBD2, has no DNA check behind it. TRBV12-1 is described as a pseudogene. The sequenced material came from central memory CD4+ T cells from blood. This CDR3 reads CASSTASGSLGGDEQFF. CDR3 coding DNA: TGTGCCAGCAGCACCGCTAGCGGGAGCCTCGGTGGTGATGAGCAGTTCTTC.